This T cell receptor beta chain was observed in a study of blood T cells in healthy people across ages (dated by TCRdb to 2014 to 2015). As for the study more broadly: In model experiments, template switching captured about one uniquely barcoded TCR beta cDNA molecule for every two T cells. Four age groups were formed from the donors: young (average around 15 years), middle-aged (around 40), aged (62) and long-lived (more than 75). To track age-related changes in TCR beta repertoire diversity, the study relied on deep sequencing normalized with unique cDNA molecular identifiers. Two additional independent replicas of 1 million unique cDNA reads from the same blood draw were analyzed for two donors (one aged 18 to 30 and one aged 80 or older). To avoid experimental bias, donors of different ages were distributed randomly across sequencing lanes. The paper's findings and limits, for the study overall: Estimates of total diversity based on one million sequenced T cells were considered lower bounds and underestimates. Since profiling was done on bulk unsorted PBMCs, naive and antigen-experienced compartments could not be conclusively compared. The percentage of naive T cells measured by flow cytometry correlated strongly with observed TCR beta diversity. Observed TCR beta diversity per million T cells fell roughly linearly with age, and a significant reduction was already apparent by age around 40. Because the CMV infection status of the donors was unknown, age-related changes in expanded clonotypes may potentially have been confounded. Compared with the aged group, the long-lived group had more naive CD4+ T cells, fewer expanded clones and increased TCR diversity, a pattern suggesting age selection.

Library preparation employed 5' RACE. A second roughly 6 to 11 cycle PCR used a sample-barcoded 5' primer and a J-beta primer mix. Each TCR beta cDNA molecule received a unique molecular identifier from a template-switch 5' adaptor carrying 12 random nucleotides. Each sample yielded at least 2.5 million CDR3-containing paired-end reads. First-strand cDNA synthesis was performed from all RNA using the Mint cDNA synthesis kit, with priming by a TRBC-specific oligonucleotide. Following uracil-DNA glycosylase treatment, all cDNA underwent a first 18-cycle PCR with the universal primers M1SS and BC2_uni_R. For the original study's pipeline: Each sample was normalized by randomly selecting 1 million high-quality reads, each carrying a distinct molecular identifier. Instead of being binned into consensus sequences, reads with shared molecular identifiers were discarded. CDR3 identification, clonotype clustering and error correction used MiTCR with a Q25 quality threshold and the strictest error-elimination algorithm. A nonparametric unseen species model using Euler transformation provided a lower-bound estimate of total TCR beta diversity. TCRdb itself trimmed the public reads at Q25 with fastp, ran MiXCR and retained productive beta chains. Rows with a matching CDR3 protein are joined into one entry that keeps the most common DNA and genes. The V and J calls and clone size come from TCRdb's table, not from the authors' own analysis. The sample table shows some 1.8 million distinct CDR3 sequences, and about two fifths are seen once. The top ten constitute roughly 23% of the sample.

Concerning this clonotype: The target of this receptor is not known. There are no base qualities to consult, and no much larger clone falls within one base.

The CDR3 holds 14 amino acids from the cysteine to the phenylalanine. Only the CDR3 DNA is retained, 42 bases long and in frame from the first base. V is clipped by 0 bases and J by 8 bases, and the sequence between their germline boundaries is 13 bases long. CDR1 LNHNV and CDR2 YYDKDF were looked up in the germline V gene (reference sequence). Donors were 39 systemically healthy Caucasian individuals from Russia aged roughly 6 to 90 years. Approximately 9 milliliters of peripheral blood were collected from each donor into EDTA-treated Vacutainer tubes. PBMCs were isolated by Ficoll-Paque density-gradient centrifugation, with at least 6 million obtained per sample. Trizol reagent was used to extract total RNA from PBMCs, with at least 6 micrograms per sample. For every donor, flow cytometry on a PBMC aliquot measured the percentage of naive CD45RAhigh/CD27high T cells.

The receptor's source is a human donor in good health. Sequenced input: blood. Recombination linked TRBV15 to TRBJ1-2; the D segment cannot be called with confidence. The DNA sequence follows: TGTGCCACCAGCAGAGATCGGGAACTAAGAGGCTACACCTTC. Its protein reads: CATSRDRELRGYTF.